The T cell receptor beta chain described here comes from a study of T cell responses to AZD1222 COVID-19 vaccine. About the research overall: Doses given second, at about 4 or about 12 weeks, were pooled.

Study-wide results and caveats: Donors in the cohort were predominantly white British and more often female, and clonal diversity was possibly underestimated. Reportedly, close to half of spike-specific TCRs are directed against unmutated variant regions. Spike-specific TCR breadth and depth both grew after two AZD1222 doses.

As concerns this clone: The antigen remains undetermined.

Germline lookup yields CDR1 LGHDT and CDR2 YNNKEL (reference sequence). The V end was cut by 1 base, the J end by 0 bases, with 7 bases between. The CDR3 loop spans 15 amino acids. Sequencing used immunoSEQ multiplex PCR; TCRdb keeps in-frame clones, though not all of them. The data show some 120,000 clones, more than 85% seen once. The chain combines TRBV3-1 (or the pseudogene TRBV3-2) with TRBJ1-5; the D is unclear. This receptor was obtained from an adult in good health. Sequencing used peripheral blood, obtained on day 0 of AZD1222 vaccination. The CDR3 region is CASSQGTYSNQPQHF. CDR3 DNA sequence: TGTGCCAGCAGCCAAGGTACATATAGCAATCAGCCCCAGCATTTT.